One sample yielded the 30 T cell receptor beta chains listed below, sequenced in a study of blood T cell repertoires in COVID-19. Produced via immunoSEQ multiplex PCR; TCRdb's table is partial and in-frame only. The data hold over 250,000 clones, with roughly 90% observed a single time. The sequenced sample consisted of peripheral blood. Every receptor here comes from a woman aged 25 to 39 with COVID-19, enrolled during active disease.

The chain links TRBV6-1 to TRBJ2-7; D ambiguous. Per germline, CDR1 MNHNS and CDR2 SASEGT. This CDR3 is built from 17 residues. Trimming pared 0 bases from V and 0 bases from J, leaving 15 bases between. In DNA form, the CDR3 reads TGTGCCAGCAGTGAAGCGCAATCAGTGGCGGTCTCCTACGAGCAGTACTTC. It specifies CASSEAQSVAVSYEQYF.

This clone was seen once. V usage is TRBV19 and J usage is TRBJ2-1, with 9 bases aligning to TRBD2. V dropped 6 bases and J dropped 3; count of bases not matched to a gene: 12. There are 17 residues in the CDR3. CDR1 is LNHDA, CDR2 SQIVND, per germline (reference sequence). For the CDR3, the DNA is TGTGCCAGTAGATGGGTAGCTAGCGGGGCGAGCTACAATGAGCAGTTCTTC. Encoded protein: CASRWVASGASYNEQFF. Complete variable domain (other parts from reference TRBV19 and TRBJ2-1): DGGITQSPKYLFRKEGQNVTLSCEQNLNHDAMYWYRQDPGQGLRLIYYSQIVNDFQKGDIAEGYSVSREKKESFPLTVTSAQKNPTAFYLCASRWVASGASYNEQFFGPGTRLTVL.

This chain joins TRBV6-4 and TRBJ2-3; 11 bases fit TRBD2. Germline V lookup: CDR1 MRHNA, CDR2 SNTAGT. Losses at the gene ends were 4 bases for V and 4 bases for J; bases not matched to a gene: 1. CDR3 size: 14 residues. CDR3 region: CASSVAGGPDTQYF. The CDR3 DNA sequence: TGTGCCAGCAGTGTAGCGGGAGGGCCAGATACGCAGTATTTT.

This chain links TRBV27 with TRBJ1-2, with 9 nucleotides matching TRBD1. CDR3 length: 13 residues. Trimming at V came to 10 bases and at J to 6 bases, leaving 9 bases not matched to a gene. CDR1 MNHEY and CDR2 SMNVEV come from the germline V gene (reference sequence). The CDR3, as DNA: TGTGCCACTGCATCCGGGACAGGGAATGGCTACACCTTC. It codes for CATASGTGNGYTF.

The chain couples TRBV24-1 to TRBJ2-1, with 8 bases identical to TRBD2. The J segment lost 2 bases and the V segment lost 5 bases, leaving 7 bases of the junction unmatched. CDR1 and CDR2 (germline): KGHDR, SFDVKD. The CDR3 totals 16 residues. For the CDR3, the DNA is TGTGCCACCAGTGCTCACGGAGCGGGAGCCTACAATGAGCAGTTCTTC. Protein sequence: CATSAHGAGAYNEQFF.

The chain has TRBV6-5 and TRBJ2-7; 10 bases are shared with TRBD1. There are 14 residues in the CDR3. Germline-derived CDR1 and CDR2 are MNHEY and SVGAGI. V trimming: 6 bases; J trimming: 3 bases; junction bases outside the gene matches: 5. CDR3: CASRKGQGFYEQYF. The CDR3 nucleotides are TGTGCCAGCAGGAAGGGACAGGGGTTCTACGAGCAGTACTTC.

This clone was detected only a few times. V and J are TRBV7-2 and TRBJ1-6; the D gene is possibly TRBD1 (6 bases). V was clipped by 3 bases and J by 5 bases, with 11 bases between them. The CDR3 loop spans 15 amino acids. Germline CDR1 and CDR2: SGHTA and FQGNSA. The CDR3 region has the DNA TGTGCCAGCAGCTTTAGGGGGGGGGATAATTCACCCCTCCACTTT. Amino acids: CASSFRGGDNSPLHF.

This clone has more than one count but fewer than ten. The CDR3 DNA reads as TGTGCCAGCAGCTCGTTGGGGACAGGTTATGGCTACACCTTC. Residues: CASSSLGTGYGYTF. The V call is TRBV5-4, the J call TRBJ1-2; 8 bases align to TRBD1. J was trimmed by 5 bases and V by 3 bases; bases with no gene match: 6. This CDR3 has 14 residues. The germline V gene has CDR1 SGHNT and CDR2 YYREEE (reference sequence).

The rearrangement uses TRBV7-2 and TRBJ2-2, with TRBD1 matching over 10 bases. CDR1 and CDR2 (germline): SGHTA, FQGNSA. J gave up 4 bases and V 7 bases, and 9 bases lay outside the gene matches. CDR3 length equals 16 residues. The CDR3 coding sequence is TGTGCCAGCAACGACAGGGGGCGCGGGGGCACCGGGGAGCTGTTTTTT. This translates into CASNDRGRGGTGELFF.

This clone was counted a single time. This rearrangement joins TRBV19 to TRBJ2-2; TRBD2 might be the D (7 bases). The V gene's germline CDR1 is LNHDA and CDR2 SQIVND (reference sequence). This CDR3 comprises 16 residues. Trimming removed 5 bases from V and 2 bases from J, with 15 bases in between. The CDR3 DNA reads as TGTGCCAGTAGTCAGGGGACGGGGGGAAACACCGGGGAGCTGTTTTTT. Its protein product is CASSQGTGGNTGELFF.

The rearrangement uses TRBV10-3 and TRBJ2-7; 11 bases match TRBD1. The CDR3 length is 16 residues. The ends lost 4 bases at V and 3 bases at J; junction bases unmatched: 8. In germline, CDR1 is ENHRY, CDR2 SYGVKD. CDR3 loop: CAISGWDRGEVYEQYF. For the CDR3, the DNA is TGTGCCATCAGTGGCTGGGACAGGGGGGAAGTCTACGAGCAGTACTTC.

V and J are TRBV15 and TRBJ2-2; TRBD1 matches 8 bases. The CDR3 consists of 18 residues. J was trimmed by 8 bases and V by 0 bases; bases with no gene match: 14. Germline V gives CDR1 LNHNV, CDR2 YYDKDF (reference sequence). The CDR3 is CATSRDQGQVMIVGELFF. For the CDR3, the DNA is TGTGCCACCAGCAGAGATCAGGGACAGGTTATGATAGTGGGGGAGCTGTTTTTT.

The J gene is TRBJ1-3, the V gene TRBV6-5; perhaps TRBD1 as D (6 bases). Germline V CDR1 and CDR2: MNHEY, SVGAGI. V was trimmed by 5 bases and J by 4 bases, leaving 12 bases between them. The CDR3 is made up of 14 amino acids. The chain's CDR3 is CASSPGTPGNTIYF. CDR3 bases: TGTGCCAGCAGTCCCGGGACACCCGGAAACACCATATATTTT.

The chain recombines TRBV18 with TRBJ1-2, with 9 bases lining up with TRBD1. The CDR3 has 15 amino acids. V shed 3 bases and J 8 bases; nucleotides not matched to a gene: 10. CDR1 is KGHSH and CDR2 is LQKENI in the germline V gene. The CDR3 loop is CASSPPGQGIWGYTF. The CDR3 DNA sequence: TGTGCCAGCTCACCGCCGGGACAGGGAATTTGGGGCTACACCTTC.

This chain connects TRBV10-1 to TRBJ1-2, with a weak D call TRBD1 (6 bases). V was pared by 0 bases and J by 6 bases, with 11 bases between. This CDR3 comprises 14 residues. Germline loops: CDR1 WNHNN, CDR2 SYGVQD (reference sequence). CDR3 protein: CASSESRQGNGYTF. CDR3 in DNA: TGCGCCAGCAGTGAGTCACGGCAGGGGAATGGCTACACCTTC.

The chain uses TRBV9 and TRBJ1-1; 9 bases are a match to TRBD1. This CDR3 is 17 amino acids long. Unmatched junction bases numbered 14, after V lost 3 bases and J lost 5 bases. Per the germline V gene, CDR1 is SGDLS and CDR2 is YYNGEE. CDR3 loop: CASSDPGQGEPGTEAFF. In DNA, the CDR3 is TGTGCCAGCAGCGACCCGGGACAGGGAGAACCGGGAACTGAAGCTTTCTTT.

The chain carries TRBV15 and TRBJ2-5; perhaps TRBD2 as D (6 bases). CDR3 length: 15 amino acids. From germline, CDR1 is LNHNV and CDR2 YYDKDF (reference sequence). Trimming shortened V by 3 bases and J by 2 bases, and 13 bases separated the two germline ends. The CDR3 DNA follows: TGTGCCACCAGCAGGTCTACCGGGACTCAAGAGACCCAGTACTTC. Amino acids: CATSRSTGTQETQYF. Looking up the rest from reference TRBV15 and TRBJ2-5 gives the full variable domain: DAMVIQNPRYQVTQFGKPVTLSCSQTLNHNVMYWYQQKSSQAPKLLFHYYDKDFNNEADTPDNFQSRRPNTSFCFLDIRSPGLGDTAMYLCATSRSTGTQETQYFGPGTRLLVL.

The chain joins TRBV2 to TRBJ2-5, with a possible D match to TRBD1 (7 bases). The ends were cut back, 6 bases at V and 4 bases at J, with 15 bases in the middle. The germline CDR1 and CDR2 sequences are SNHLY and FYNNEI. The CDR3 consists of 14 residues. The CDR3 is CASRGGRGVETQYF. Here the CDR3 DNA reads TGTGCCAGCAGGGGAGGCAGGGGGGTAGAGACCCAGTACTTC.

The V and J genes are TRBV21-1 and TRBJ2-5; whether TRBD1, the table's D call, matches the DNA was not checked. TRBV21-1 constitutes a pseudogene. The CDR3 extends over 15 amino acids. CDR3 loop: CASSNAGFSQETQYF. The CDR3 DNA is TGTGCCAGCAGCAATGCAGGTTTCTCTCAAGAGACCCAGTACTTC.

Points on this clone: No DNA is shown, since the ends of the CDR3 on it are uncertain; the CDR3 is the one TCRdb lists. The CDR3 here is CASSFLETGGGYGEKLFF. The chain joins TRBV28 to TRBJ1-4; TRBD1, as called in the table, went unchecked against the DNA. Germline V gene data show CDR1 as MDHEN and CDR2 as SYDVKM. The CDR3 is 18 residues long, ends included.

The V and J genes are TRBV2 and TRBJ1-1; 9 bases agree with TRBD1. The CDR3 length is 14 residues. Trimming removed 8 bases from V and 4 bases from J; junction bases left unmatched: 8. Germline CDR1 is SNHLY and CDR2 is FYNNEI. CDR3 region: CASPRSGQGTEAFF. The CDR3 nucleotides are TGTGCCAGCCCACGATCGGGACAGGGCACTGAAGCTTTCTTT.

The CDR3 protein is CASRGPGGTGELFF. CDR3 coding DNA: TGTGCCAGCAGGGGACCGGGAGGGACCGGGGAGCTGTTTTTT. The chain recombines TRBV25-1 with TRBJ2-2; TRBD2 agrees at 8 bases. The CDR3 spans 14 residues. With 6 bases clipped from V and 5 bases from J, the junction kept 5 bases outside the gene matches. Germline lookup yields CDR1 MGHDK and CDR2 SYGVNS. The full variable domain, with the rest looked up from reference TRBV25-1 and TRBJ2-2, is EADIYQTPRYLVIGTGKKITLECSQTMGHDKMYWYQQDPGMELHLIHYSYGVNSTEKGDLSSESTVSRIRTEHFPLTLESARPSHTSQYLCASRGPGGTGELFFGEGSRLTVL.

The CDR3 bases are TGTGCCAGCAGCTTAGGAGGCGAGAATTCACCCCTCCACTTT. This sequence encodes CASSLGGENSPLHF. The rearrangement links TRBV7-9 to TRBJ1-6; D is unresolved. Per germline, CDR1 SEHNR and CDR2 FQNEAQ (reference sequence). V was trimmed by 1 base and J by 7 bases, leaving 8 bases between them. CDR3 length equals 14 residues.

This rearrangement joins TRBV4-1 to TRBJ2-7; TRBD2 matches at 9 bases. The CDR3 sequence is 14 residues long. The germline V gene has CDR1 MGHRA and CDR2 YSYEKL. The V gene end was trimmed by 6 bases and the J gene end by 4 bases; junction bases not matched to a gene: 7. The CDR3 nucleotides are TGCGCCAGCAGGGCGACTAGCGGTTCTTACGAGCAGTACTTC. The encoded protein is CASRATSGSYEQYF.

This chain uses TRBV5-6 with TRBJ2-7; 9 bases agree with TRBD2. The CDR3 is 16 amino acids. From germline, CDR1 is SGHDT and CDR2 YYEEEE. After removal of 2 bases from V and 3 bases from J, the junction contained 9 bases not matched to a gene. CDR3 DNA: TGTGCCAGCAGCTTATCAGCGGGAGGCGTGGACTACGAGCAGTACTTC. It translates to CASSLSAGGVDYEQYF.

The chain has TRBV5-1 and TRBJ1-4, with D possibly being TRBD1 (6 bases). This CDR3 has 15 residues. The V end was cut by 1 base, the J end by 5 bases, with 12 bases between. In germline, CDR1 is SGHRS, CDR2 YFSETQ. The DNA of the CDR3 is TGCGCCAGCAGCTTGACAACAGGGCCGAATGAAAAACTGTTTTTT. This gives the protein CASSLTTGPNEKLFF.

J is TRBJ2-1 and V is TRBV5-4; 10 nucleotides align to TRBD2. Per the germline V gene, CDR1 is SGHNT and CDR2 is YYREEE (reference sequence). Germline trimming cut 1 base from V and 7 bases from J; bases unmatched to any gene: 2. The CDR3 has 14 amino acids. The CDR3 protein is CASSLLAGVNEQFF. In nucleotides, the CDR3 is TGTGCCAGCAGCTTGCTAGCGGGAGTTAATGAGCAGTTCTTC.

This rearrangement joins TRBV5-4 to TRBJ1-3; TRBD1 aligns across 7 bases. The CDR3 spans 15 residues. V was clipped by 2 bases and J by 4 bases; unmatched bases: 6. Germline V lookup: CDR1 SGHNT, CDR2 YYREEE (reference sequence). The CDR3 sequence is CASSFRDRAGNTIYF. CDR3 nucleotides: TGTGCCAGCAGCTTTCGGGACAGAGCCGGAAACACCATATATTTT.

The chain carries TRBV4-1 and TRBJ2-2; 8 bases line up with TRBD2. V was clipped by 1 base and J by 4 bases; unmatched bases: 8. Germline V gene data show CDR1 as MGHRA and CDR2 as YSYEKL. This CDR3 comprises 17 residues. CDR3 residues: CASSQVLAGLSTGELFF. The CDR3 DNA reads TGCGCCAGCAGCCAAGTGCTAGCGGGCCTTTCCACCGGGGAGCTGTTTTTT.

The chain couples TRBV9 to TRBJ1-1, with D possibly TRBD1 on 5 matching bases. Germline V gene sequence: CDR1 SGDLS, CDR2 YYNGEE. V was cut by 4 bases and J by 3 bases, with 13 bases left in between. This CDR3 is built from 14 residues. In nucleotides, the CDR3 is TGTGCCAGCAGCCGCGCCGGGGGGTACACTGAAGCTTTCTTT. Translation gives CASSRAGGYTEAFF.